Below, 19 T cell receptor beta chains from the same sample are listed, as sequenced in a study of radiation and T cells in renal cell carcinoma. Assay used: immunoSEQ multiplex PCR; TCRdb lists only in-frame clones, some missing. The sample carries about 150,000 clones, about 91% recorded once. Time point indicated: blood 2 weeks post-SBRT. As to treatment: 15 Gy SBRT to primary tumor, nephrectomy 4 weeks later. This specimen consisted of blood, obtained from a patient whose treatment included radiotherapy and nephrectomy. These receptors all stem from a woman between 50 and 59 years old with renal cell carcinoma.

The genes are TRBV19 and TRBJ1-1, with 8 bases matching TRBD1. V lost 2 bases, J lost 4 bases, and 3 bases stayed unmatched. This CDR3 has 14 residues. Germline V CDR1 and CDR2: LNHDA, SQIVND (reference sequence). Here the CDR3 DNA reads TGTGCCAGTAGTATAAGAGACAGGGGCACTGAAGCTTTCTTT. Encoded protein: CASSIRDRGTEAFF.

V gene TRBV5-8 combines with J gene TRBJ1-2; no firm D call. Germline CDR1 is SGHTS and CDR2 is YDEGEE. Trimming removed 0 bases from V and 0 bases from J, with 15 bases in between. The CDR3 spans 17 residues. This chain's CDR3 is CASSLAPEGSANYGYTF. CDR3 nucleotide sequence: TGTGCCAGCAGCTTGGCTCCGGAAGGGAGTGCTAACTATGGCTACACCTTC.

V and J are TRBV11-2 and TRBJ1-1; a weak D match, TRBD1 (5 bases). The V gene's germline CDR1 is SGHAT and CDR2 FQNNGV. The V end lost 2 bases, the J end lost 1 base, and 17 bases lay between the germline ends. The CDR3 has 17 residues. The CDR3 DNA sequence: TGTGCCAGCAGCTTATCAGCGGGGCACGGGACGAACACTGAAGCTTTCTTT. Its translation is CASSLSAGHGTNTEAFF.

This clone has a handful of counts. This chain connects TRBV5-1 to TRBJ1-1; tentative D call: TRBD1 (5 bases). With 0 bases removed from V and 3 bases from J, the gap between germline ends came to 15 bases. Per germline, CDR1 SGHRS and CDR2 YFSETQ. This CDR3 comprises 16 residues. CDR3 loop: CASSLEFGRADTEAFF. DNA of the CDR3: TGCGCCAGCAGCTTGGAATTTGGCAGGGCAGACACTGAAGCTTTCTTT.

The genes are TRBV29-1 and TRBJ2-3; 7 nucleotides line up with TRBD1. Germline V gene lookup returns CDR1 SQVTM and CDR2 ANQGSEA. This CDR3 spans 16 amino acids. V gave up 5 bases and J gave up 3 bases; unmatched junction bases: 14. The CDR3 is CSVSHPTGILTDTQYF. Written as DNA, the CDR3 is TGCAGCGTTTCTCATCCGACAGGGATTTTGACAGATACGCAGTATTTT.

The chain joins TRBV4-2 to TRBJ2-7; perhaps TRBD2 as D (6 bases). Trimming took 2 bases from V and 3 from J, leaving 11 bases between them. Per germline, CDR1 LGHNA and CDR2 YNFKEQ. There are 14 residues in the CDR3. DNA of the CDR3: TGTGCCAGCAGCCAATTGGGACTTATCTACGAGCAGTACTTC. This translates into CASSQLGLIYEQYF.

The rearrangement links TRBV25-1 to TRBJ1-1; D is perhaps TRBD1 (5 bases). CDR3 size: 15 residues. Germline V gene data show CDR1 as MGHDK and CDR2 as SYGVNS. Trimming pared 3 bases from V and 3 bases from J, leaving 14 bases between. The CDR3 loop is CASSDGRGGDTEAFF. DNA for the CDR3: TGTGCCAGCAGTGATGGTAGGGGTGGCGACACTGAAGCTTTCTTT.

The chain uses TRBV5-1 and TRBJ2-2, with D possibly being TRBD1 (5 bases). CDR1 and CDR2 (germline): SGHRS, YFSETQ. V was clipped by 0 bases and J by 0 bases, with 9 bases between them. The CDR3 runs 16 residues. CDR3 coding DNA: TGCGCCAGCAGCTTGGGACAGTTCGCGAACACCGGGGAGCTGTTTTTT. Protein product: CASSLGQFANTGELFF.

The V call is TRBV15, the J call TRBJ1-4; no clear D. This CDR3 comprises 13 residues. V was pared by 1 base and J by 7 bases, with 7 bases between. Looked up from germline, CDR1 is LNHNV and CDR2 is YYDKDF (reference sequence). CDR3 residues: CATSRVPSEKLFF. In DNA form, the CDR3 reads TGTGCCACCAGCAGAGTCCCTAGTGAAAAACTGTTTTTT.

The V gene is TRBV2, the J gene TRBJ2-7, with D possibly TRBD2 on 5 matching bases. Looked up from germline, CDR1 is SNHLY and CDR2 is FYNNEI. The CDR3 covers 13 residues. V lost 7 bases and J lost 7, with 17 bases in between. In nucleotides, the CDR3 is TGTGCCAGCATTCGAAGGACGCCGGGGGAGCAGTACTTC. It codes for CASIRRTPGEQYF.

The chain has TRBV23-1 and TRBJ2-7; 9 nucleotides agree with TRBD1. TRBV23-1 is an ORF, with its function uncertain. The ends lost 2 bases at V and 1 base at J; junction bases unmatched: 6. The CDR3 length is 16 residues. This chain's CDR3 is CASSQTPGQGSYEQYF. The CDR3 region has the DNA TGCGCCAGCAGTCAAACTCCGGGACAGGGATCCTACGAGCAGTACTTC.

J is TRBJ1-2 and V is TRBV5-1; D remains unclear. Germline CDR1 and CDR2: SGHRS and YFSETQ. Trimming removed 2 bases from V and 5 bases from J, with 7 bases in between. The CDR3 runs to 12 residues. CDR3 residues: CASSFDSYGYTF. The CDR3 coding sequence is TGCGCCAGCAGCTTCGACTCTTATGGCTACACCTTC.

The chain couples TRBV5-1 to TRBJ1-6, with TRBD1 matching 7 bases. From germline, CDR1 is SGHRS and CDR2 YFSETQ. Germline trimming cut 4 bases from V and 10 bases from J; bases unmatched to any gene: 14. This CDR3 has 16 residues. The CDR3 protein is CASSPRPWDSGSPLHF. Here the CDR3 DNA reads TGCGCCAGCAGCCCCCGGCCCTGGGACAGCGGCTCACCCCTCCACTTT.

The chain employs TRBV4-2 and TRBJ1-2; D gene unclear. V shed 0 bases and J shed 0 bases, with 14 bases lying between them. This CDR3 comprises 17 residues. Germline V gene lookup returns CDR1 LGHNA and CDR2 YNFKEQ. CDR3 amino acids: CASSQDQVSLANYGYTF. CDR3 DNA: TGTGCCAGCAGCCAAGATCAAGTTTCACTAGCTAACTATGGCTACACCTTC.

The chain links TRBV5-1 to TRBJ2-3, with D perhaps TRBD2 (6 bases). Trimming pared 0 bases from V and 3 bases from J, leaving 20 bases between. The CDR3 contains 18 residues. CDR1 is SGHRS, CDR2 YFSETQ, per germline. CDR3 sequence reads: CASSLVARGAGGTDTQYF. The CDR3, as DNA: TGCGCCAGCAGCTTGGTAGCTCGGGGTGCCGGGGGTACAGATACGCAGTATTTT.

The table lists this clone with a few counts. The genes are TRBV30 and TRBJ1-4, with a weak D call TRBD1 (5 bases). V was pared by 5 bases and J by 10 bases, with 20 bases between. Germline loops: CDR1 GTSNPN, CDR2 SVGIG (reference sequence). The CDR3 consists of 14 residues. The CDR3 nucleotides read TGTGCCTGGGAATCGTTTTTCTCCGGGGGAAAACTGTTTTTT. As protein: CAWESFFSGGKLFF.

The V and J genes are TRBV6-1 and TRBJ1-5; 7 nucleotides match TRBD1. Trimming removed 7 bases from V and 0 bases from J; junction bases left unmatched: 6. CDR1 is MNHNS and CDR2 is SASEGT in the germline V gene. This CDR3 contains 15 residues. CDR3 sequence reads: CASIWTGDSNQPQHF. The CDR3 DNA reads as TGTGCCAGCATCTGGACAGGAGATAGCAATCAGCCCCAGCATTTT.

The V call is TRBV30, the J call TRBJ1-2, with D perhaps matching TRBD1 (5 bases). Germline V lookup: CDR1 GTSNPN, CDR2 SVGIG (reference sequence). The CDR3 loop spans 13 amino acids. V lost 3 bases to trimming and J lost 0 bases, with 8 bases between them. For the CDR3, the DNA is TGTGCCTGGAGCAGGGAAGCTAACTATGGCTACACCTTC. This translates into CAWSREANYGYTF.

This chain links TRBV30 with TRBJ2-7; D unclear. The CDR3 length is 11 residues. CDR1 and CDR2 from the germline V gene are GTSNPN and SVGIG (reference sequence). Trimming pared 2 bases from V and 2 bases from J, leaving 4 bases between. CDR3 in DNA: TGTGCCTGGAGTAGCGCCTACGAGCAGTACTTC. Encoded protein: CAWSSAYEQYF.